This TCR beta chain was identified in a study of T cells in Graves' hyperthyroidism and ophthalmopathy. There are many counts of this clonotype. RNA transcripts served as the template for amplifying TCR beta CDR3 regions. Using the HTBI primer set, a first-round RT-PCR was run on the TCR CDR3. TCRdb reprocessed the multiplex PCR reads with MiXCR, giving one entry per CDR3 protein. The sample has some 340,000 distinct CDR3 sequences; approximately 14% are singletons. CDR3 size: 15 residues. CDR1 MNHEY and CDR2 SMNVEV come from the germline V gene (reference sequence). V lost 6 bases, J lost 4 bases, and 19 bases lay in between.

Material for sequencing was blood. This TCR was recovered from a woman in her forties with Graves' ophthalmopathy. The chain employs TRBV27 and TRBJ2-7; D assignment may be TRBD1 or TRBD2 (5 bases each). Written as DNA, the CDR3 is TGTGCCAGCAGGGGGGATACCGGGACGCTGTACGAGCAGTACTTC. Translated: CASRGDTGTLYEQYF.